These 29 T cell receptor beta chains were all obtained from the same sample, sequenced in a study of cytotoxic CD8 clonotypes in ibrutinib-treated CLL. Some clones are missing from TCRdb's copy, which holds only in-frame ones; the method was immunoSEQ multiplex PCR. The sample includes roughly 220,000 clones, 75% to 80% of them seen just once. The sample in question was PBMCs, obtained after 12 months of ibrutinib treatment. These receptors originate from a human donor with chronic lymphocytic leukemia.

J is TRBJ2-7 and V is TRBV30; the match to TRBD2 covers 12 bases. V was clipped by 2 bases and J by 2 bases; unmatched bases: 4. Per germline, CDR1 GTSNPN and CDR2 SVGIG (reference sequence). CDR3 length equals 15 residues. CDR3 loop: CAWSHSSGGAYEQYF. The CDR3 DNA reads TGTGCCTGGAGTCATTCTAGCGGGGGGGCCTACGAGCAGTACTTC.

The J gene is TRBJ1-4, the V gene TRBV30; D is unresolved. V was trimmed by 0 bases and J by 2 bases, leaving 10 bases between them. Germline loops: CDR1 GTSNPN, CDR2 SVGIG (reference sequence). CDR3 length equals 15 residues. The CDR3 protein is CAWSVHGLTNEKLFF. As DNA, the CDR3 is TGTGCCTGGAGTGTACATGGTTTGACTAATGAAAAACTGTTTTTT.

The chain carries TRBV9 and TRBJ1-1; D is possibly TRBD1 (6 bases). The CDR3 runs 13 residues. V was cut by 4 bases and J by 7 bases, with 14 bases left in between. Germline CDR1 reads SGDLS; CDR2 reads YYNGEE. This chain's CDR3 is CASSPEGGGEAFF. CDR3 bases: TGTGCCAGCAGCCCGGAGGGGGGGGGTGAAGCTTTCTTT.

DNA of the CDR3: TGCAGCGCCTCCGCGGGAGGGTCAAACTATGGCTACACCTTC. Its protein is CSASAGGSNYGYTF. The chain is built from TRBV29-1 and TRBJ1-2; D is ambiguous. V shed 7 bases and J shed 2 bases, with 17 bases lying between them. Germline CDR1 is SQVTM and CDR2 is ANQGSEA. The CDR3 is made up of 14 amino acids.

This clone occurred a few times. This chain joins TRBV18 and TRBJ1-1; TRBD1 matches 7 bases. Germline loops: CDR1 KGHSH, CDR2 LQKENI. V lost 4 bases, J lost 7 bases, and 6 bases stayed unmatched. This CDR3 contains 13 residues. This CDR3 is CASSRGTEIEAFF. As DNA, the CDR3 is TGTGCCAGCTCACGAGGGACAGAGATTGAAGCTTTCTTT.

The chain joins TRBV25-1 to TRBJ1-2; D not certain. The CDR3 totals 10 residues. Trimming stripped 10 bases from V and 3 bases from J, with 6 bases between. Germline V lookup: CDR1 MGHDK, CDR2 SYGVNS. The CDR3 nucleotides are TGTGCCACCCTAGACTATGGCTACACCTTC. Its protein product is CATLDYGYTF.

This chain's CDR3 is CASSLAGQGGTGELFF. The CDR3 DNA sequence: TGTGCCAGCAGCTTAGCGGGACAGGGAGGCACCGGGGAGCTGTTTTTT. The chain recombines TRBV7-6 with TRBJ2-2; 9 bases align to TRBD1. The J segment lost 4 bases and the V segment lost 0 bases, leaving 3 bases of the junction unmatched. From germline, CDR1 is SGHVS and CDR2 FNYEAQ. The CDR3 covers 16 residues.

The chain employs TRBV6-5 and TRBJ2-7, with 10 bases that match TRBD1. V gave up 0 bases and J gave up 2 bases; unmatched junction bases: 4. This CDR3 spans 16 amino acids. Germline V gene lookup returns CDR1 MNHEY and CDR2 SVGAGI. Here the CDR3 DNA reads TGTGCCAGCAGTTACTCGTGGACAGGGGGAACCTACGAGCAGTACTTC. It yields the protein CASSYSWTGGTYEQYF.

The CDR3 DNA follows: TGTGCCAGCAACCCAACCCCAGGGGATCAGTTCTTC. Its protein product is CASNPTPGDQFF. The chain uses TRBV5-6 and TRBJ2-1, with D maybe TRBD1 (6 bases). The CDR3 contains 12 residues. The germline V and J ends were trimmed by 6 bases and 13 bases, with 17 bases remaining between them. The germline V gene has CDR1 SGHDT and CDR2 YYEEEE.

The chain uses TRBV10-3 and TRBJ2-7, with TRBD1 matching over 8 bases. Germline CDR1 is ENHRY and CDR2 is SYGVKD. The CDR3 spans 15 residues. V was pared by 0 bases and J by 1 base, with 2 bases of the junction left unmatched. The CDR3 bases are TGTGCCATCAGTGAGTCGAACAGGGGGTCCTACGAGCAGTACTTC. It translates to CAISESNRGSYEQYF.

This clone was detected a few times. Written as DNA, the CDR3 is TGTGCCAGCAGCGTATACCCCCAAGCGGGGGGGCGGGAGACCCAGTACTTC. Protein: CASSVYPQAGGRETQYF. This chain links TRBV9 with TRBJ2-5; TRBD2 matches 10 bases. V shed 1 base, J shed 5 bases, and the junction held 11 bases outside the gene matches. Germline CDR1 SGDLS, CDR2 YYNGEE. The CDR3 is made up of 17 amino acids.

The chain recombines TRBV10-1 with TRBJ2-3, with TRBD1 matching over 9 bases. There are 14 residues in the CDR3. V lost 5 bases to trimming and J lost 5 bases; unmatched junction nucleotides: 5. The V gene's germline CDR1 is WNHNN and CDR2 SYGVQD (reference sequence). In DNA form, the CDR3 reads TGCGCCAGCAGTACGGGACAGGGATTAGATACGCAGTATTTT. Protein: CASSTGQGLDTQYF.

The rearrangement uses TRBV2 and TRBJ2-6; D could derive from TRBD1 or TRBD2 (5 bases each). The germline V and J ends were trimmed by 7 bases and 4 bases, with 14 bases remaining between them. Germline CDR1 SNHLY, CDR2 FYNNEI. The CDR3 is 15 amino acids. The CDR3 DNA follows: TGTGCCAGCACCAGGGACCGGGTCGGGGCCAACGTCCTGACTTTC. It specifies CASTRDRVGANVLTF. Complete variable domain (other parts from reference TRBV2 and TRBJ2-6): EPEVTQTPSHQVTQMGQEVILRCVPISNHLYFYWYRQILGQKVEFLVSFYNNEISEKSEIFDDQFSVERPDGSNFTLKIRSTKLEDSAMYFCASTRDRVGANVLTFGAGSRLTVL.

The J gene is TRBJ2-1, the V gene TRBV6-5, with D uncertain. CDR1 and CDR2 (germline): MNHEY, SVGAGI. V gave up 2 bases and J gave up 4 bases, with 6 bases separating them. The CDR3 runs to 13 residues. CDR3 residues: CASSYDIYNEQFF. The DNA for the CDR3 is TGTGCCAGCAGTTACGACATATACAATGAGCAGTTCTTC.

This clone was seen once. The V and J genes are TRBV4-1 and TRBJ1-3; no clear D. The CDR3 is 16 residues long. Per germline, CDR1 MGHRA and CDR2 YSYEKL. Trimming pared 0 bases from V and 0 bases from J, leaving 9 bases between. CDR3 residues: CASSQDGQHSGNTIYF. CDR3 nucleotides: TGCGCCAGCAGCCAAGATGGGCAGCACTCTGGAAACACCATATATTTT.

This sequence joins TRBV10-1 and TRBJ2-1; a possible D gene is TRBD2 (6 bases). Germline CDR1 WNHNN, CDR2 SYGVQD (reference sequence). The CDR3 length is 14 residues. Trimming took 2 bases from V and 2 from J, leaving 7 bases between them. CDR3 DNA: TGCGCCAGCAGTGAGCGGGAGACCTACAATGAGCAGTTCTTC. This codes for CASSERETYNEQFF.

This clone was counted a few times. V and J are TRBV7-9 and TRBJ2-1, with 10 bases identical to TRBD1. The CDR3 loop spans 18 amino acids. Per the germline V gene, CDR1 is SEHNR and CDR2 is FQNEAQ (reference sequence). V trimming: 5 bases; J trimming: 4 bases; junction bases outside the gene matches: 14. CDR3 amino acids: CASSPGPGTGEMYNEQFF. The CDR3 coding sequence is TGTGCCAGCAGCCCCGGGCCGGGGACAGGGGAGATGTACAATGAGCAGTTCTTC.

The CDR3 DNA follows: TGTGCCAGTAGTGCTACCTTACGGGGTAATTCACCCCTCCACTTT. Translating it yields CASSATLRGNSPLHF. The chain carries TRBV19 and TRBJ1-6; D not resolved. CDR3 length: 15 amino acids. V was pared by 5 bases and J by 6 bases, with 14 bases between. Germline V CDR1 and CDR2: LNHDA, SQIVND (reference sequence).

CDR3 in amino acids: CASSLSGNEKLFF. The CDR3 bases are TGCGCCAGCAGCCTCTCGGGTAATGAAAAACTGTTTTTT. The rearrangement joins TRBV4-1 to TRBJ1-4; no reliable D call. The CDR3 is made up of 13 amino acids. Germline V CDR1 and CDR2: MGHRA, YSYEKL. V gave up 4 bases and J gave up 4 bases, with 7 bases separating them.

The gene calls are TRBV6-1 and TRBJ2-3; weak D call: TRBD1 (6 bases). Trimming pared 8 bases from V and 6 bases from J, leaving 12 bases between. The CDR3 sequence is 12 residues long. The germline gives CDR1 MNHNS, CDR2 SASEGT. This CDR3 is CASDQGLDTQYF. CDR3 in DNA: TGTGCCAGCGACCAGGGGCTGGATACGCAGTATTTT.

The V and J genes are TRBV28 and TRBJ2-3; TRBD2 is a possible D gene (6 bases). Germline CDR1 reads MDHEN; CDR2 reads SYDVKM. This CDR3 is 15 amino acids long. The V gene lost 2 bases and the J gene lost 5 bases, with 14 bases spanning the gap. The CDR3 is CASSLRLASVDTQYF. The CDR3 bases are TGTGCCAGCAGTTTAAGGCTAGCTAGCGTAGATACGCAGTATTTT.

The CDR3 coding sequence is TGCGCCAGCAGCTTGTTGTGGGGGTTGAGCTCCTACGAGCAGTACTTC. As protein: CASSLLWGLSSYEQYF. J is TRBJ2-7 and V is TRBV5-1; D may match TRBD1 or TRBD2 (5 bases each). V gave up 1 base and J gave up 0 bases, with 14 bases separating them. Germline assignment: CDR1 SGHRS and CDR2 YFSETQ. The CDR3 extends over 16 amino acids.

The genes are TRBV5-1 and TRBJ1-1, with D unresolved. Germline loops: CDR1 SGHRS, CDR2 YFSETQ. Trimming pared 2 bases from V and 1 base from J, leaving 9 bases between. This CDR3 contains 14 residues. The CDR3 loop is CASSLAGQNTEAFF. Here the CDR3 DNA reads TGCGCCAGCAGCTTAGCAGGCCAGAACACTGAAGCTTTCTTT.

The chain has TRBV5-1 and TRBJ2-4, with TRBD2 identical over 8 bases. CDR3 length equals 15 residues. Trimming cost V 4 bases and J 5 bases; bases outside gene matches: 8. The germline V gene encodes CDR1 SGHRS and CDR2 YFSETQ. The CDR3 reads CASSPGGVGQNIQYF. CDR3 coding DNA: TGCGCCAGCAGCCCCGGGGGGGTTGGCCAAAACATTCAGTACTTC. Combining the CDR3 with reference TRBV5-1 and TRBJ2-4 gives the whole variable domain KAGVTQTPRYLIKTRGQQVTLSCSPISGHRSVSWYQQTPGQGLQFLFEYFSETQRNKGNFPGRFSGRQFSNSRSEMNVSTLELGDSALYLCASSPGGVGQNIQYFGAGTRLSVL.

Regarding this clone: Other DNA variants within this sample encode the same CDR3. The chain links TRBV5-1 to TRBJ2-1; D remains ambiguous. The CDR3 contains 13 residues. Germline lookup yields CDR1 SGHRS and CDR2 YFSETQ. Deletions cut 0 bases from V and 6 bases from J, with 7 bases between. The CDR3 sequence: CASSLGAINEQFF. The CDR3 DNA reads TGCGCCAGCAGCTTGGGGGCTATCAATGAGCAGTTCTTC.

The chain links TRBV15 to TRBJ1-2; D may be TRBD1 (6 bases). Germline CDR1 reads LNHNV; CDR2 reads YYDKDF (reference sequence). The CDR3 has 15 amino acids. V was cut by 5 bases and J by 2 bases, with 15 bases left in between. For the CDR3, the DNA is TGTGCCACCAGCGCTACCAGGGGCGGCAACTATGGCTACACCTTC. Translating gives CATSATRGGNYGYTF.

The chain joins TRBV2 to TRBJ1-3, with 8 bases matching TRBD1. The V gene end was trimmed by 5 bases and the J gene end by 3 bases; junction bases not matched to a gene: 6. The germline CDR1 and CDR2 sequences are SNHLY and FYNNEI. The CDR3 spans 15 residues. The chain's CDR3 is CASSRDRGYGNTIYF. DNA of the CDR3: TGTGCCAGCAGTCGAGACAGGGGATATGGAAACACCATATATTTT.

The CDR3 spells CASSPGTSGRRGGETQYF. The CDR3 DNA reads as TGCGCCAGCAGCCCGGGGACTAGCGGGAGACGGGGCGGAGAGACCCAGTACTTC. V gene TRBV5-1 combines with J gene TRBJ2-5; TRBD2 matches at 14 bases. The trim removed 4 bases at V and 4 bases at J, leaving 12 bases unmatched. The CDR3 spans 18 residues. Germline V CDR1 and CDR2: SGHRS, YFSETQ.

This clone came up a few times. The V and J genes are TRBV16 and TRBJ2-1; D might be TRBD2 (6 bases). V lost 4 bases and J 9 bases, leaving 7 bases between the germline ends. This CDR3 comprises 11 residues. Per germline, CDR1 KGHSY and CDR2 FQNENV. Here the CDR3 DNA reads TGTGCCAGCAGCCCGGGACTTGAGCAGTTCTTC. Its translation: CASSPGLEQFF.